This is a list of T cell receptor beta chains from one sample in a study of post-analysis software for immune sequencing data. TCRdb re-analysed the PCR reads in MiXCR, keeping a single row per CDR3 protein. The table has under 650,000 distinct CDR3 sequences, roughly 45% seen once. The sequenced sample was blood. The receptors stem from a girl aged 5 to 17 with multiple sclerosis. The CDR3 runs from the conserved cysteine through the conserved F or W. Each record gives: J gene, V gene, clone size, D gene, CDR3 protein, CDR3 DNA. D genes are given only for firm matches. Rows may omit the clone size; those that give it use once, few, many or a size class.

j_call: TRBJ1-6
v_call: TRBV5-1
clone_size: few
d_call: .
cdr3_aa: CASSPKNDSPLHF
cdr3_nt: TGCGCCAGCAGCCCGAAAAACGATTCACCCCTCCACTTT

j_call: TRBJ2-3
v_call: TRBV7-2
clone_size: .
d_call: TRBD2
cdr3_aa: CASSLIPSGSGADTQYF
cdr3_nt: TGTGCCAGCAGCTTAATCCCTAGCGGGAGTGGAGCAGATACGCAGTATTTT

j_call: TRBJ1-1
v_call: TRBV29-1
clone_size: few
d_call: .
cdr3_aa: CSVVRQNTEAFF
cdr3_nt: TGCAGCGTTGTGCGACAAAACACTGAAGCTTTCTTT

j_call: TRBJ2-5
v_call: TRBV12-3/TRBV12-4
clone_size: .
d_call: .
cdr3_aa: CASSLTGAPETQYF
cdr3_nt: TGTGCCAGCAGTTTGACGGGGGCGCCGGAGACCCAGTACTTC

j_call: TRBJ2-7
v_call: TRBV6-6
clone_size: .
d_call: TRBD1
cdr3_aa: CASSPLPGTGGYEQYF
cdr3_nt: TGTGCCAGCAGTCCCCTCCCCGGGACAGGGGGCTACGAGCAGTACTTC

j_call: TRBJ1-2
v_call: TRBV12-3/TRBV12-4
clone_size: .
d_call: .
cdr3_aa: CASRGDRYYGYTF
cdr3_nt: TGTGCCAGCAGGGGAGACAGATACTATGGCTACACCTTC

j_call: TRBJ2-3
v_call: TRBV27
clone_size: .
d_call: TRBD2
cdr3_aa: CASSLFGFTSGGRDSQYF
cdr3_nt: TGTGCCAGCAGTTTGTTTGGGTTCACTAGCGGGGGGCGGGATTCGCAGTATTTT

j_call: TRBJ1-2
v_call: TRBV29-1
clone_size: .
d_call: TRBD1
cdr3_aa: CSVEEGADRERYPYGYTF
cdr3_nt: TGCAGCGTTGAAGAAGGAGCGGACAGGGAGAGATACCCCTATGGCTACACCTTC

j_call: TRBJ1-4
v_call: TRBV7-6
clone_size: .
d_call: .
cdr3_aa: CASTLGGALGEKLFF
cdr3_nt: TGTGCCAGCACCCTAGGGGGGGCACTAGGTGAAAAACTGTTTTTT

j_call: TRBJ2-1
v_call: TRBV4-1
clone_size: .
d_call: .
cdr3_aa: CASSIFRDRLFF
cdr3_nt: TGCGCCAGCAGCATTTTCCGGGACCGCTTGTTCTTC

j_call: TRBJ2-5
v_call: TRBV12-3/TRBV12-4
clone_size: few
d_call: .
cdr3_aa: CASSHSTAQETQYF
cdr3_nt: TGTGCCAGCAGTCATTCCACCGCCCAAGAGACCCAGTACTTC

j_call: TRBJ1-2
v_call: TRBV20-1
clone_size: .
d_call: .
cdr3_aa: CSARVSRDNYGYTF
cdr3_nt: TGCAGTGCTAGAGTAAGCCGGGACAACTATGGCTACACCTTC

j_call: TRBJ1-2
v_call: TRBV5-6
clone_size: .
d_call: .
cdr3_aa: CASSLIGSYTF
cdr3_nt: TGTGCCAGCAGCTTGATCGGGAGCTACACCTTC

j_call: TRBJ2-1
v_call: TRBV20-1
clone_size: .
d_call: TRBD2
cdr3_aa: CSARPLAGGNEQFF
cdr3_nt: TGCAGTGCTAGGCCCCTAGCGGGAGGCAATGAGCAGTTCTTC

j_call: TRBJ2-1
v_call: TRBV30
clone_size: .
d_call: .
cdr3_aa: CAWYSGETYNEQFF
cdr3_nt: TGTGCCTGGTACTCGGGGGAAACCTACAATGAGCAGTTCTTC

j_call: TRBJ1-1
v_call: TRBV20-1
clone_size: few
d_call: TRBD1
cdr3_aa: CSAPNMDRATEAFF
cdr3_nt: TGCAGTGCTCCTAATATGGACAGGGCGACTGAAGCTTTCTTT

j_call: TRBJ2-1
v_call: TRBV4-2
clone_size: few
d_call: .
cdr3_aa: CASSQGARSNEQFF
cdr3_nt: TGTGCCAGCAGCCAAGGGGCCAGGTCGAATGAGCAGTTCTTC

j_call: TRBJ2-5
v_call: TRBV4-1
clone_size: few
d_call: .
cdr3_aa: CASSPGSGYQETQYF
cdr3_nt: TGCGCCAGCAGCCCCGGGAGCGGCTACCAAGAGACCCAGTACTTC

j_call: TRBJ1-1
v_call: TRBV6-5
clone_size: .
d_call: .
cdr3_aa: CASQPGRNTEAFF
cdr3_nt: TGTGCCAGTCAGCCGGGACGAAACACTGAAGCTTTCTTT

j_call: TRBJ2-1
v_call: TRBV6-5
clone_size: .
d_call: .
cdr3_aa: CASSYSRSGRSYNEQFF
cdr3_nt: TGTGCCAGCAGTTACTCGCGGTCGGGTAGATCCTACAATGAGCAGTTCTTC

j_call: TRBJ2-1
v_call: TRBV6-4
clone_size: .
d_call: .
cdr3_aa: CASSDYYLGNEQFF
cdr3_nt: TGTGCCAGCAGTGACTACTACCTTGGAAATGAGCAGTTCTTC

j_call: TRBJ2-5
v_call: TRBV20-1
clone_size: few
d_call: TRBD1
cdr3_aa: CSASGGTGFAAQETQYF
cdr3_nt: TGCAGTGCTAGCGGTGGGACAGGGTTTGCGGCCCAAGAGACCCAGTACTTC

j_call: TRBJ2-1
v_call: TRBV4-1
clone_size: few
d_call: .
cdr3_aa: CASSRQTESYNEQFF
cdr3_nt: TGCGCCAGCAGCCGACAGACAGAGTCCTACAATGAGCAGTTCTTC

j_call: TRBJ2-1
v_call: TRBV12-3/TRBV12-4
clone_size: .
d_call: TRBD2
cdr3_aa: CASSFGASGGKEEQFF
cdr3_nt: TGTGCCAGCAGTTTCGGGGCTAGCGGGGGGAAGGAGGAGCAGTTCTTC

j_call: TRBJ2-3
v_call: TRBV15
clone_size: .
d_call: TRBD1
cdr3_aa: CATSADRGTDTQYF
cdr3_nt: TGTGCCACCAGCGCTGACAGGGGGACAGATACGCAGTATTTT

j_call: TRBJ2-6
v_call: TRBV12-3/TRBV12-4
clone_size: .
d_call: .
cdr3_aa: CASSSNPGVPGANVLTF
cdr3_nt: TGTGCCAGCAGTTCGAACCCGGGAGTTCCTGGGGCCAACGTCCTGACTTTC

j_call: TRBJ1-2
v_call: TRBV4-1
clone_size: few
d_call: .
cdr3_aa: CASSQGVTRGYTF
cdr3_nt: TGCGCCAGCAGCCAAGGGGTTACGAGAGGCTACACCTTC

j_call: TRBJ2-7
v_call: TRBV4-2
clone_size: .
d_call: .
cdr3_aa: CASSQDGQGILPTYEQYF
cdr3_nt: TGTGCCAGCAGCCAAGATGGTCAGGGAATACTACCGACCTACGAGCAGTACTTC

j_call: TRBJ2-1
v_call: TRBV6-1
clone_size: .
d_call: .
cdr3_aa: CASRVLGSNEQFF
cdr3_nt: TGTGCCAGCAGAGTCCTAGGATCCAATGAGCAGTTCTTC